One sample yielded the 30 T cell receptor beta chains listed below, sequenced in a study of blood T cell repertoires in COVID-19. Some clones are missing from TCRdb's copy, which holds only in-frame ones; the method was immunoSEQ multiplex PCR. The repertoire consists of about 220,000 clones, with roughly 88% occurring once and the leading ten covering under 2.5%. Input material: peripheral blood. The receptors originated from a man aged 35-49 years who had recovered from COVID-19.

J is TRBJ2-1 and V is TRBV7-2; TRBD2 aligns across 15 bases. Looked up from germline, CDR1 is SGHTA and CDR2 is FQGNSA. This CDR3 is built from 19 residues. J lost 8 bases, V lost 1 base, and 12 bases had no gene match. The CDR3 bases are TGTGCCAGCAGCTTAGGATGGACTAGCGGGGGGGACTCTTCACATGAGCAGTTCTTC. Its protein is CASSLGWTSGGDSSHEQFF.

The CDR3 DNA reads TGCGCCAGCAGCCAAGGTCCAGGGGGTGTGAACTATGGCTACACCTTC. Its translation: CASSQGPGGVNYGYTF. The V call is TRBV4-3, the J call TRBJ1-2; 7 bases align to TRBD1. Looked up from germline, CDR1 is LGHNA and CDR2 is YSLEER. Trimming cost V 1 base and J 2 bases; bases outside gene matches: 7. The CDR3 extends over 16 amino acids.

This CDR3 reads CASSGTANEKLFF. As DNA, the CDR3 is TGTGCCAGCAGCGGGACAGCTAATGAAAAACTGTTTTTT. The chain recombines TRBV27 with TRBJ1-4; TRBD1 matches 7 bases. Germline-derived CDR1 and CDR2 are MNHEY and SMNVEV (reference sequence). The CDR3 length is 13 residues. J was trimmed by 3 bases and V by 6 bases; bases with no gene match: 1.

The chain employs TRBV9 and TRBJ2-1, with 10 nucleotides matching TRBD2. The CDR3 is made up of 16 amino acids. The J segment lost 4 bases and the V segment lost 3 bases, leaving 7 bases of the junction unmatched. CDR1 is SGDLS and CDR2 is YYNGEE in the germline V gene. For the CDR3, the DNA is TGTGCCAGCAGCGGGGGACTAGCGATAAGATACAATGAGCAGTTCTTC. Translated, it gives CASSGGLAIRYNEQFF.

The chain combines TRBV5-1 with TRBJ2-7, with D perhaps TRBD1 (5 bases). The V end was cut by 0 bases, the J end by 3 bases, with 7 bases between. This CDR3 has 13 residues. Germline CDR1 and CDR2: SGHRS and YFSETQ. CDR3 nucleotides: TGCGCCAGCAGCTTGGTCCAGGGCTACGAGCAGTACTTC. This sequence encodes CASSLVQGYEQYF.

The DNA for the CDR3 is TGTGCCTGGAGTACAGGGGAGGCTGTAACTGAAGCTTTCTTT. Protein: CAWSTGEAVTEAFF. The chain recombines TRBV30 with TRBJ1-1; 7 bases are shared with TRBD1. Germline trimming cut 2 bases from V and 5 bases from J; bases unmatched to any gene: 8. This CDR3 region has 14 residues. The V gene's germline CDR1 is GTSNPN and CDR2 SVGIG (reference sequence).

The chain carries TRBV19 and TRBJ1-2; D call uncertain. V was clipped by 4 bases and J by 1 base, with 22 bases between them. Per germline, CDR1 LNHDA and CDR2 SQIVND (reference sequence). This CDR3 is 18 amino acids long. CDR3 bases: TGTGCCAGTAGTACGCCCCCCATGTATTCGGGATTTAACTATGGCTACACCTTC. Its protein is CASSTPPMYSGFNYGYTF. The complete variable domain, with remaining parts taken from reference TRBV19 and TRBJ1-2, reads DGGITQSPKYLFRKEGQNVTLSCEQNLNHDAMYWYRQDPGQGLRLIYYSQIVNDFQKGDIAEGYSVSREKKESFPLTVTSAQKNPTAFYLCASSTPPMYSGFNYGYTFGSGTRLTVV.

This clone has just one count. The chain links TRBV2 to TRBJ2-1; a weak D match, TRBD2 (5 bases). Germline V gives CDR1 SNHLY, CDR2 FYNNEI. Deletions cut 6 bases from V and 7 bases from J, with 13 bases between. The CDR3 runs 13 residues. The CDR3 reads CASRTLRGNEQFF. The CDR3, as DNA: TGTGCCAGCAGAACTCTCCGGGGTAATGAGCAGTTCTTC.

The DNA of the CDR3 is TGTGCCTGGAGTGGGCGAGGGGGCGCTAGGAATTCACCCCTCCACTTT. Amino acids: CAWSGRGGARNSPLHF. The chain uses TRBV30 and TRBJ1-6; 7 nucleotides line up with TRBD1. The CDR3 consists of 16 residues. J lost 7 bases, V lost 1 base, and 10 bases had no gene match. The germline V gene has CDR1 GTSNPN and CDR2 SVGIG (reference sequence).

The chain combines TRBV4-3 with TRBJ1-1, with 7 nucleotides matching TRBD1. The trim removed 4 bases at V and 4 bases at J, leaving 0 bases unmatched. This CDR3 region has 12 residues. Germline V gene lookup returns CDR1 LGHNA and CDR2 YSLEER. The CDR3 DNA sequence: TGCGCCAGCAGCCGGACAGGCACTGAAGCTTTCTTT. Protein sequence: CASSRTGTEAFF.

The chain couples TRBV5-6 to TRBJ1-2; the D is unclear. The CDR3 spans 11 residues. CDR1 and CDR2 from the germline V gene are SGHDT and YYEEEE. The ends were cut back, 6 bases at V and 7 bases at J, with 10 bases in the middle. The DNA of the CDR3 is TGTGCCAGCAAAGAAGCTAGTGGCTACACCTTC. Translation gives CASKEASGYTF.

This rearrangement joins TRBV19 to TRBJ1-2; D gene unclear. This CDR3 comprises 14 residues. V gave up 0 bases and J gave up 6 bases, with 11 bases separating them. Germline assignment: CDR1 LNHDA and CDR2 SQIVND (reference sequence). The DNA of the CDR3 is TGTGCCAGTAGTATAGACGAGGGCTACCATGGCTACACCTTC. Encoded protein: CASSIDEGYHGYTF. The complete variable domain, with remaining parts taken from reference TRBV19 and TRBJ1-2, reads DGGITQSPKYLFRKEGQNVTLSCEQNLNHDAMYWYRQDPGQGLRLIYYSQIVNDFQKGDIAEGYSVSREKKESFPLTVTSAQKNPTAFYLCASSIDEGYHGYTFGSGTRLTVV.

The V call is TRBV5-1, the J call TRBJ1-4; D gene ambiguous. CDR1 is SGHRS and CDR2 is YFSETQ in the germline V gene. Trimming pared 4 bases from V and 0 bases from J, leaving 13 bases between. The CDR3 spans 16 residues. As DNA, the CDR3 is TGCGCCAGCAGCGGGAGCAGCGGGGCAACTAATGAAAAACTGTTTTTT. It yields the protein CASSGSSGATNEKLFF. Supplemented by reference TRBV5-1 and TRBJ1-4, the full variable domain reads KAGVTQTPRYLIKTRGQQVTLSCSPISGHRSVSWYQQTPGQGLQFLFEYFSETQRNKGNFPGRFSGRQFSNSRSEMNVSTLELGDSALYLCASSGSSGATNEKLFFGSGTQLSVL.

This clone was seen only once. The chain joins TRBV7-8 to TRBJ1-3; D remains ambiguous. The CDR3 spans 13 residues. The V gene lost 1 base and the J gene lost 2 bases, with 3 bases spanning the gap. The germline gives CDR1 SGHVS, CDR2 FQNEAQ. CDR3 region: CASSLGTGNTIYF. The CDR3 coding sequence is TGTGCCAGCAGCTTAGGTACTGGAAACACCATATATTTT.

This sequence joins TRBV2 and TRBJ2-1; D is possibly TRBD2 (5 bases). The CDR3 runs to 14 residues. Between the trimmed V and J ends, which lost 6 bases and 5 bases, there was a span of 14 bases. Germline lookup yields CDR1 SNHLY and CDR2 FYNNEI. CDR3 amino acids: CASRQEADHNEQFF. DNA for the CDR3: TGTGCCAGCAGGCAGGAAGCGGATCACAATGAGCAGTTCTTC.

The J gene is TRBJ2-7, the V gene TRBV6-5; 7 bases match TRBD1. The germline CDR1 and CDR2 sequences are MNHEY and SVGAGI. This CDR3 comprises 15 residues. V was clipped by 2 bases and J by 4 bases; unmatched bases: 8. The CDR3 DNA is TGTGCCAGCAGTTACCGCCGGGACAGACTTTACGAGCAGTACTTC. This codes for CASSYRRDRLYEQYF.

The chain carries TRBV19 and TRBJ1-5, with 10 bases lining up with TRBD1. This CDR3 has 16 residues. CDR1 is LNHDA and CDR2 is SQIVND in the germline V gene (reference sequence). The V segment lost 5 bases and the J segment 2 bases; nucleotides outside the gene matches: 6. CDR3 loop: CASSPRTGGGNQPQHF. The DNA of the CDR3 is TGTGCCAGTAGTCCCCGGACAGGGGGTGGCAATCAGCCCCAGCATTTT.

J is TRBJ2-2 and V is TRBV5-4; TRBD1 matches at 7 bases. The CDR3 is 16 residues long. Germline V CDR1 and CDR2: SGHNT, YYREEE (reference sequence). J gave up 1 base and V 4 bases, and 7 bases lay outside the gene matches. In DNA form, the CDR3 reads TGTGCCAGCAGCGTTCCCGGGACAGAGAACACCGGGGAGCTGTTTTTT. It is translated as CASSVPGTENTGELFF.

The chain recombines TRBV18 with TRBJ2-3; the D is unclear. The germline V gene encodes CDR1 KGHSH and CDR2 LQKENI. Trimming removed 6 bases at V and 0 bases at J, with 16 bases between. This CDR3 has 16 residues. CDR3 in amino acids: CASSQNFEASTDTQYF. The CDR3 DNA reads TGTGCCAGCTCGCAGAATTTCGAGGCTAGCACAGATACGCAGTATTTT.

This clone was seen just once. This rearrangement joins TRBV18 to TRBJ2-1, with D possibly TRBD2 on 5 matching bases. The CDR3 length is 15 residues. Germline lookup yields CDR1 KGHSH and CDR2 LQKENI. Trimming shortened V by 1 base and J by 9 bases, and 16 bases separated the two germline ends. The CDR3 loop reads CASSPQVGVNGEQFF. CDR3 nucleotides: TGTGCCAGCTCACCACAGGTCGGGGTTAACGGTGAGCAGTTCTTC.

In this sample, this clone turned up a few times. The chain couples TRBV30 to TRBJ2-7; TRBD1 matches at 8 bases. Per germline, CDR1 GTSNPN and CDR2 SVGIG (reference sequence). CDR3 length: 14 residues. V dropped 4 bases and J dropped 5; count of bases not matched to a gene: 10. The CDR3 loop reads CAWNPGQGGNEQYF. In DNA form, the CDR3 reads TGTGCCTGGAACCCAGGACAGGGAGGTAACGAGCAGTACTTC.

The gene calls are TRBV7-8 and TRBJ1-4; the D gene is possibly TRBD1 (5 bases). V was trimmed by 2 bases and J by 6 bases, leaving 13 bases between them. The CDR3 contains 15 residues. Per the germline V gene, CDR1 is SGHVS and CDR2 is FQNEAQ. CDR3 protein: CASSLLGGVDEKLFF. The CDR3 DNA follows: TGTGCCAGCAGCTTACTTGGAGGGGTTGATGAAAAACTGTTTTTT.

CDR3: CASSESGRATRSNPRTPLHF. CDR3 DNA sequence: TGCGCCAGCAGTGAGTCTGGCAGGGCCACGAGATCGAACCCCCGGACACCCCTCCACTTT. The chain uses TRBV10-1 and TRBJ1-6; the D gene is possibly TRBD1 (5 bases). CDR1 and CDR2 (germline): WNHNN, SYGVQD (reference sequence). V was clipped by 0 bases and J by 11 bases, with 29 bases between them. The CDR3 covers 20 residues.

This sequence joins TRBV19 and TRBJ1-1, with 8 bases lining up with TRBD1. Germline CDR1 reads LNHDA; CDR2 reads SQIVND (reference sequence). J was trimmed by 4 bases and V by 5 bases; bases with no gene match: 9. CDR3 length: 15 residues. The CDR3 protein is CASSLTGGVGTEAFF. In DNA, the CDR3 is TGTGCCAGTAGTCTCACAGGGGGGGTCGGCACTGAAGCTTTCTTT.

The chain recombines TRBV19 with TRBJ1-1; 8 bases line up with TRBD1. The CDR3 consists of 13 residues. Germline CDR1 reads LNHDA; CDR2 reads SQIVND (reference sequence). V dropped 8 bases and J dropped 5; count of bases not matched to a gene: 7. CDR3 residues: CASSGQGGTEAFF. CDR3 in DNA: TGTGCCAGTTCAGGACAGGGAGGGACTGAAGCTTTCTTT.

This clone was recorded many times. The chain couples TRBV7-9 to TRBJ1-2; D might be TRBD1 (6 bases). This CDR3 is 18 amino acids long. Trimming shortened V by 7 bases and J by 0 bases, and 24 bases separated the two germline ends. Per germline, CDR1 SEHNR and CDR2 FQNEAQ (reference sequence). CDR3 in amino acids: CASTNFDRRFGANYGYTF. The CDR3 DNA follows: TGTGCCAGCACCAACTTCGACAGGCGGTTCGGAGCTAACTATGGCTACACCTTC.

This sequence joins TRBV3-1 (or the pseudogene TRBV3-2) and TRBJ1-1; D perhaps matches TRBD1 (6 bases). The length of the CDR3 is 13 residues. CDR1 and CDR2 (germline): LGHDT, YNNKEL (reference sequence). Trimming left V 3 bases short and J 11 bases short, with 16 bases between. The CDR3 reads CASSQTQGSKAFF. CDR3 in DNA: TGTGCCAGCAGCCAGACACAGGGTTCTAAGGCTTTCTTT.

The chain joins TRBV7-2 to TRBJ2-7; 10 bases are shared with TRBD1. Germline loops: CDR1 SGHTA, CDR2 FQGNSA. This CDR3 has 16 amino acids. The J segment lost 7 bases and the V segment lost 0 bases, leaving 9 bases of the junction unmatched. DNA for the CDR3: TGTGCCAGCAGCTTAGCCCCCGGGACAGGGGCGGGTGAGCAGTACTTC. Translation: CASSLAPGTGAGEQYF.

This clone was observed once. The gene calls are TRBV7-8 and TRBJ1-1; the D is unclear. Trimming cost V 5 bases and J 2 bases, with 15 bases left between them. CDR3 size: 15 residues. The germline CDR1 and CDR2 sequences are SGHVS and FQNEAQ. The CDR3 here is CASSPTRRFNTEAFF. CDR3 DNA: TGTGCCAGCAGCCCGACGAGGAGGTTCAACACTGAAGCTTTCTTT.

V is TRBV5-4 and J is TRBJ2-2; perhaps TRBD2 as D (5 bases). Germline CDR1 is SGHNT and CDR2 is YYREEE (reference sequence). There are 15 residues in the CDR3. V was shortened by 0 bases and J by 7 bases, with 13 bases between the two germline ends. The CDR3 loop is CASSLELGAVGELFF. The DNA of the CDR3 is TGTGCCAGCAGCTTGGAGTTGGGAGCGGTCGGGGAGCTGTTTTTT. Supplemented by reference TRBV5-4 and TRBJ2-2, the full variable domain reads ETGVTQSPTHLIKTRGQQVTLRCSSQSGHNTVSWYQQALGQGPQFIFQYYREEENGRGNFPPRFSGLQFPNYSSELNVNALELDDSALYLCASSLELGAVGELFFGEGSRLTVL.